This TCR beta chain was obtained from a study of circulating CD8 cells and anti-PD-1 response in melanoma. This clonotype is deemed large. V dropped 0 bases and J dropped 5 bases, with 10 bases sitting between them. CDR1 and CDR2 (germline): MNHEY, SMNVEV (reference sequence). The CDR3 length is 14 residues. Four subsets defined by PD-1 and/or TIGIT were sorted from live CD3+CD8+TCRalphabeta+ cells. The QIAseq Immune Repertoire TCR panel built the libraries from approximately 15 ng of total RNA. From the reads, TCRdb called clonotypes with MiXCR, one entry per CDR3 protein. The sample includes several hundred distinct CDR3 sequences, 6% to 8.5% seen only once; the top ten take 41%.

The clonotype comes from a human donor with melanoma. The starting material was CD8+ T cells from PBMCs, obtained at baseline or after one month of anti-PD-1 therapy (not recorded which). The chain uses TRBV27 and TRBJ1-2, with D possibly matching TRBD1 (6 bases). CDR3 sequence (DNA): TGTGCCAGCAGTTTATCCACAGGGAATTATGGCTACACCTTC. This encodes CASSLSTGNYGYTF.